The rows below give T cell receptor beta chains drawn from one sample of a study of lymphopenia after photon versus proton radiotherapy. Profiling relied on immunoSEQ multiplex PCR, and the TCRdb table lists in-frame clones only, not all of them. Of under 30,000 clones listed, roughly nine tenths are singletons. The specimen comprised peripheral blood, sampled from a patient treated with photon-based radiotherapy. Receptor source: a woman between 45 and 60 years old with cholangiocarcinoma. Each CDR3 is given with its conserved first and last residue. Each record gives: V gene, D gene, J gene, clone size, CDR3 DNA, CDR3 protein. A D gene is named only where the DNA matches it firmly. Only some rows state a clone size, as once, few, many or a class for expanded clones.

V: TRBV5-8; D: -; J: TRBJ2-3; size: -; DNA: TGTGCCAGCAGCTTGCTGCGCTCTAGCACAGATACGCAGTATTTT; CDR3: CASSLLRSSTDTQYF
V: TRBV29-1; D: -; J: TRBJ1-2; size: -; DNA: TGCAGCGTTGTCCAGGCCTATGGCTACACCTTC; CDR3: CSVVQAYGYTF
V: TRBV2; D: TRBD1; J: TRBJ1-2; size: -; DNA: TGTGCCAGCAGCCAAAGGGAACAGGGGGCGCGCCCTCCTTATGGCTACACCTTC; CDR3: CASSQREQGARPPYGYTF
V: TRBV6-5; D: TRBD1; J: TRBJ1-1; size: -; DNA: TGTGCCAGCAGTCCGGGACAGGGTAGTACTGAAGCTTTCTTT; CDR3: CASSPGQGSTEAFF
V: TRBV27; D: -; J: TRBJ1-6; size: -; DNA: TGTGCCAGCAGTTTATCGGGGATATACTCCTATAATTCACCCCTCCACTTT; CDR3: CASSLSGIYSYNSPLHF
V: TRBV18; D: -; J: TRBJ2-5; size: once; DNA: TGTGCCAGCTCACCACCCGACAGTCAAGAGACCCAGTACTTC; CDR3: CASSPPDSQETQYF
V: TRBV6-6; D: -; J: TRBJ1-2; size: -; DNA: TGTGCCAGCAGTCCAGGGGTCAGCTATGGCTACACCTTC; CDR3: CASSPGVSYGYTF
V: TRBV19; D: -; J: TRBJ2-2; size: -; DNA: TGTGCCAGTACCGTCATGACAACCGGGGAGCTGTTTTTT; CDR3: CASTVMTTGELFF
V: TRBV9; D: TRBD1; J: TRBJ1-3; size: -; DNA: TGTGCCAGCAGCGTAGAGCTTGGCGAGGGGACAGGATCCTTCTCTGGAAACACCATATATTTT; CDR3: CASSVELGEGTGSFSGNTIYF
V: TRBV4-1; D: TRBD2; J: TRBJ2-7; size: -; DNA: TGCGCCAGCAGCCGCGGGGGGACCCACGAGCAGTACTTC; CDR3: CASSRGGTHEQYF
V: TRBV18; D: -; J: TRBJ1-2; size: -; DNA: TGTGCCAGCTCACCGGACAGAGTTAACTATGGCTACACCTTC; CDR3: CASSPDRVNYGYTF
V: TRBV2; D: -; J: TRBJ1-1; size: few; DNA: TGTGCCAGCAGCCGCCGACAGGAGAACACTGAAGCTTTCTTT; CDR3: CASSRRQENTEAFF
V: TRBV15; D: -; J: TRBJ1-2; size: -; DNA: TGTGCCACCAGCAGAGATCTCGGGAATCGAGGCTACACCTTC; CDR3: CATSRDLGNRGYTF
V: TRBV7-2; D: -; J: TRBJ1-6; size: -; DNA: TGTGCCAGCAGCAGACCCTATAATTCACCCCTCCACTTT; CDR3: CASSRPYNSPLHF
V: TRBV12-5; D: -; J: TRBJ2-7; size: few; DNA: TGTGCTAGTGCCCCGGACTGGGAATACGAGCAGTACTTC; CDR3: CASAPDWEYEQYF
V: TRBV6-5; D: TRBD1; J: TRBJ1-6; size: -; DNA: TGTGCCAGCAGCAGGGGGCTTAGTAATTCACCCCTCCACTTT; CDR3: CASSRGLSNSPLHF
V: TRBV6-5; D: TRBD2; J: TRBJ2-7; size: -; DNA: TGTGCCAGCAGTCCTCGGGGGGGGATGCTTAGCGAGCAGTACTTC; CDR3: CASSPRGGMLSEQYF
V: TRBV29-1; D: -; J: TRBJ1-2; size: -; DNA: TGCAGCGTTGGAGAGAATGGCTATGGCTACACCTTC; CDR3: CSVGENGYGYTF
V: TRBV2; D: -; J: TRBJ2-1; size: -; DNA: TGTGCCAGCAGTGAAGCCGCTAAATACAATGAGCAGTTCTTC; CDR3: CASSEAAKYNEQFF
V: TRBV2; D: -; J: TRBJ1-5; size: -; DNA: TGTGCCAGCAGAAACAGCGATCAGCCCCAGCATTTT; CDR3: CASRNSDQPQHF
V: TRBV4-1; D: -; J: TRBJ1-4; size: -; DNA: TGCGCCAGCAGGGGCCTGAAGTACGAAAAACTGTTTTTT; CDR3: CASRGLKYEKLFF
V: TRBV5-1; D: -; J: TRBJ1-2; size: -; DNA: TGCGCCAGCAGCGAGGGGGACTATGGCTACACCTTC; CDR3: CASSEGDYGYTF
V: TRBV6-1; D: TRBD1; J: TRBJ2-2; size: -; DNA: TGTGCCAGCAGACGCGGGACAGGGGACACCGGGGAGCTGTTTTTT; CDR3: CASRRGTGDTGELFF
V: TRBV5-1; D: -; J: TRBJ1-1; size: -; DNA: TGCGCCAGCAGCGAAGGACGTCTGATTAACACTGAAGCTTTCTTT; CDR3: CASSEGRLINTEAFF
V: TRBV21-1; D: -; J: TRBJ1-5; size: -; DNA: TGTGCCAGCAGCCCACGTCGCGGGGCTAAAACGAATCAGCCCCAGCATTTT; CDR3: CASSPRRGAKTNQPQHF
V: TRBV6-1; D: -; J: TRBJ1-2; size: -; DNA: TGTGCCAGCAGTTGCAGGGTCGGCTACACCTTC; CDR3: CASSCRVGYTF